The table lists the clone carrying this TCR beta chain with a count of one. In the original workflow: Scientists estimated how many nucleated cells there were by amplifying reference gene primers. Some clones are missing from TCRdb's copy, which holds only in-frame ones; the method was immunoSEQ multiplex PCR. That table is the source of V, J and clone size, and D and trimming were worked out from the DNA. The table records 100,000 or so clones, roughly 86% of them present only once. This sample is part of a study of blood T cell repertoires in COVID-19. As for the study in general: Samples of COVID-19 (acute and convalescent) were obtained from the United States, Italy and Spain. The analysed material was cDNA or gDNA that came from T cells, B-cell-depleted T cells, or PBMCs.

The germline CDR1 and CDR2 sequences are LGHNA and YNFKEQ. V was pared by 3 bases and J by 2 bases, with 23 bases between. The CDR3 is 19 residues long. The origin of this receptor is a human donor in a cohort sampled during active COVID-19. This sequence joins TRBV4-2 and TRBJ2-1; a possible D gene is TRBD2 (5 bases). The specimen sequenced was peripheral blood. The CDR3 coding sequence is TGTGCCAGCAGCCATTCCGAAAGTACCCAAGGAGGACCCTACAATGAGCAGTTCTTC. Its protein product is CASSHSESTQGGPYNEQFF.